This is a list of T cell receptor beta chains from one sample in a study of identical twins. Using its own MiXCR run on the 5' RACE reads, TCRdb lists one record per CDR3 protein. The table shows around 490,000 distinct CDR3 sequences, with roughly 15% occurring only once. The data also belong to a second study, concerning yellow fever vaccine responses in identical twins.

The sequenced material came from CD4+ T cells sorted from blood. The source is a woman between 18 and 29 years old in good health. The CDR3 runs from the conserved cysteine through the conserved F or W. The size entry is marked missing in some rows and otherwise reads once, few, many or a size class.

size: few
V: TRBV2
CDR3: CASLKRTGDNEQFF

size: few
V: TRBV21-1
CDR3: CASSKEDRGNMETQYF

size: NA
V: TRBV7-2
CDR3: CASSPWVGDQPQHF

size: few
V: TRBV24-1
CDR3: CATSDSGLAMDEQFF

size: few
V: TRBV6-4
CDR3: CASSAAVGLNYGYTF

size: NA
V: TRBV10-1
CDR3: CASSESGVGMRMSTDTQYF

size: few
V: TRBV28
CDR3: CASSLSPQGIHGYTF

size: NA
V: TRBV20-1
CDR3: CSAMRSEQYF

size: NA
V: TRBV12-3/TRBV12-4
CDR3: CASTWGRKNSPLHF

size: NA
V: TRBV25-1
CDR3: CASIGVFGDRRVDTQYF

size: few
V: TRBV29-1
CDR3: CSVEDRAVRAYGYTF

size: few
V: TRBV7-8
CDR3: CASSASGTEDFLYGYTF

size: few
V: TRBV4-2
CDR3: CASSQAGLQETQYF

size: many
V: TRBV5-1
CDR3: CASSLFPKDTEAFF

size: NA
V: TRBV5-1
CDR3: CASRYSGGRTDTQYF

size: NA
V: TRBV9
CDR3: CASSVAGPLNTEAFF

size: NA
V: TRBV2
CDR3: CASQPGTGLHEQYF